This record looks at one TCR beta chain sequence and its context. Its antigen is unknown. These data are taken from a study of shared clonotypes between healthy human individuals. Overall study context: A donor's plate count was three for CD4 naive and three for CD4 memory; CD8 naive had two and CD8 memory one.

What CD8 memory combined were CD45RO+ cells and CCR7-negative CD45RA+ TemRA cells. Genomic DNA of every subset was divided equally among multiple immunoSEQ plates. Repertoires were generated with immunoSEQ multiplex PCR, while TCRdb's copy carries only in-frame clones and drops some. The table shows about 110,000 clones, with under 70% occurring only once. This CDR3 region has 13 residues. Germline lookup yields CDR1 MNHNY and CDR2 SVGAGI (reference sequence). Trimming removed 6 bases from V and 6 bases from J; junction bases left unmatched: 6. Points from the study as a whole: The study found roughly 5% of naive CD4 clonotypes shared across a few donors.

V is TRBV6-6 and J is TRBJ2-3; 7 bases line up with TRBD2. This receptor was taken from a woman under 40 in good health. The specimen was memory CD8+ T cells sorted from blood. As to subset: CD45RO+ cells pooled with CCR7-negative TemRA cells. CDR3 in DNA: TGTGCCAGCAGCCTAAGCGGGACGGATACGCAGTATTTT. It encodes CASSLSGTDTQYF.